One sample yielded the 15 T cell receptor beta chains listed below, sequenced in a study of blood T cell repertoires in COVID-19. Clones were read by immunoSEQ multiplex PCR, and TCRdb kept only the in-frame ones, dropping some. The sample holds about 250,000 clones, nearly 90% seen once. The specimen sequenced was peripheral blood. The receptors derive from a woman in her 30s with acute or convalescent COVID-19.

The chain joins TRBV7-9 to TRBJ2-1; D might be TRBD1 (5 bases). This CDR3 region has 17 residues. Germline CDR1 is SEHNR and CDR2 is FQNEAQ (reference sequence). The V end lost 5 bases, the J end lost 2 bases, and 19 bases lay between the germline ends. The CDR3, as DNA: TGTGCCAGCAGCCCGCAGTTGGCCAGGGTAACCTACAATGAGCAGTTCTTC. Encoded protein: CASSPQLARVTYNEQFF.

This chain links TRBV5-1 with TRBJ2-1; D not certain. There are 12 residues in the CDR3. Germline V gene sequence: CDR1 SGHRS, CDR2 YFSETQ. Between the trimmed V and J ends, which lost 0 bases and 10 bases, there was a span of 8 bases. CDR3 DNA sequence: TGCGCCAGCAGCTTGGCAACGAGGGAGCAGTTCTTC. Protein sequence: CASSLATREQFF.

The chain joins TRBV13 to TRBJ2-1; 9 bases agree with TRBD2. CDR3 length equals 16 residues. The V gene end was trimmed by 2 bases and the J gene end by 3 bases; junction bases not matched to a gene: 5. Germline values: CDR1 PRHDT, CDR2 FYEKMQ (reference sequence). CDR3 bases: TGTGCCAGCAGCTTACGCCTAGCGGGATTCTACAATGAGCAGTTCTTC. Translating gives CASSLRLAGFYNEQFF.

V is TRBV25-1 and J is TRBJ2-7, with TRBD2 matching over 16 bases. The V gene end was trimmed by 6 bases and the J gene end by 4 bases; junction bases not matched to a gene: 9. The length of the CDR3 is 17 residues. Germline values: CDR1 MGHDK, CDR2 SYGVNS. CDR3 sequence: CASSDGTSGRVSYEQYF. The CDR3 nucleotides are TGTGCCAGCAGCGACGGGACTAGCGGGAGGGTGTCTTACGAGCAGTACTTC.

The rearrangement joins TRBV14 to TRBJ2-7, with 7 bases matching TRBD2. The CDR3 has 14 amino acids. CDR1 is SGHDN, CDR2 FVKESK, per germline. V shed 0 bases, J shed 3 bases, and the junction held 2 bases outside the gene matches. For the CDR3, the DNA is TGTGCCAGCAGCCAAGAGACTAGCAGCTACGAGCAGTACTTC. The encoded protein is CASSQETSSYEQYF.

The CDR3, as DNA: TGTGCCAGCAGTCACACCCTAGCGGACCCCACAGATACGCAGTATTTT. Its protein is CASSHTLADPTDTQYF. The rearrangement joins TRBV7-9 to TRBJ2-3; 7 bases agree with TRBD2. V was clipped by 6 bases and J by 2 bases; unmatched bases: 11. Germline-derived CDR1 and CDR2 are SEHNR and FQNEAQ (reference sequence). The CDR3 is made up of 16 amino acids.

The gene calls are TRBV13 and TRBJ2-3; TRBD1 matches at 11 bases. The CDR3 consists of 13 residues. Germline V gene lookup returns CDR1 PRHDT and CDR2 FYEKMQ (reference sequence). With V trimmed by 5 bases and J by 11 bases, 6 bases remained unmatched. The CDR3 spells CASSQDRGRVQYF. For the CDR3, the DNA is TGTGCCAGCAGCCAGGACAGGGGGCGTGTGCAGTATTTT.

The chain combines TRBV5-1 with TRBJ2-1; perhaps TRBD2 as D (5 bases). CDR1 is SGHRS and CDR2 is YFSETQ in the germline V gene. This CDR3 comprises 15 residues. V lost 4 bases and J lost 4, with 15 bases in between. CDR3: CASSGVSSRYNEQFF. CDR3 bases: TGCGCCAGCAGCGGCGTCTCTAGCCGGTACAATGAGCAGTTCTTC.

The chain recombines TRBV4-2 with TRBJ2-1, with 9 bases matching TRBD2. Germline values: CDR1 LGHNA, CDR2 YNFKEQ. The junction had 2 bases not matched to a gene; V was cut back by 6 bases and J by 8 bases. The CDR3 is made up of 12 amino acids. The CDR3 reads CASSQREDEQFF. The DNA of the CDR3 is TGTGCCAGCAGTCAGCGGGAGGATGAGCAGTTCTTC.

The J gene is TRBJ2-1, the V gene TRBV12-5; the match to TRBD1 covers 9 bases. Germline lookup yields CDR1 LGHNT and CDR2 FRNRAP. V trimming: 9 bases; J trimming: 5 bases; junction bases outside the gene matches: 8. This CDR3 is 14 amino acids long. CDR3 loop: CARPVGDRDNEQFF. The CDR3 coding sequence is TGTGCTAGGCCCGTGGGGGACAGGGACAATGAGCAGTTCTTC.

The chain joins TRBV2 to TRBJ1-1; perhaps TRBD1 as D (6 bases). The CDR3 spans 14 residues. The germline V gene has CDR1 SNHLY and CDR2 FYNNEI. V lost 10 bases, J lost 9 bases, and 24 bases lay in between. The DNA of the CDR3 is TGTGCCACCCACCCCTCGTACGGACAGAATAAAGCTTTCTTT. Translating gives CATHPSYGQNKAFF.

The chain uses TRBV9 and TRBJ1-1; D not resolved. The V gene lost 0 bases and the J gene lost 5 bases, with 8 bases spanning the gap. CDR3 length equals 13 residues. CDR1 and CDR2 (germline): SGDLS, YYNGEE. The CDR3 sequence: CASSVVRGTEAFF. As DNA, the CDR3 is TGTGCCAGCAGCGTAGTGCGGGGTACTGAAGCTTTCTTT.

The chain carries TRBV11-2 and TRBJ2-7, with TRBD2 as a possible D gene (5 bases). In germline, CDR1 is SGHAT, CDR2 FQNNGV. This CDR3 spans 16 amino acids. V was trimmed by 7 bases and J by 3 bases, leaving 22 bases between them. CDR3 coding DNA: TGTGCCAGCATCACTCATGGGTGGGAGTGGATCTACGAGCAGTACTTC. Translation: CASITHGWEWIYEQYF.

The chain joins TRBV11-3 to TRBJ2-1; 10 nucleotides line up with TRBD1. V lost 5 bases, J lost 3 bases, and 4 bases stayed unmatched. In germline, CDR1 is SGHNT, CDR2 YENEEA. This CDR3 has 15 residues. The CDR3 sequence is CASSRDRGYYNEQFF. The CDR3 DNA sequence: TGTGCCAGCAGCCGGGACAGGGGCTACTACAATGAGCAGTTCTTC.

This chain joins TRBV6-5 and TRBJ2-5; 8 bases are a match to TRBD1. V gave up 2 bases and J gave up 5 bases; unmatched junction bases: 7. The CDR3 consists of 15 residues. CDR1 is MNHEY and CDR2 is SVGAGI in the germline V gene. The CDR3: CASSYRPGGRETQYF. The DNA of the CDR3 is TGTGCCAGCAGTTACAGGCCAGGGGGCAGGGAGACCCAGTACTTC.